This passage covers 26 T cell receptor beta chains from one sample sequenced in a study of T cell repertoires in cytomegalovirus infection. One entry per CDR3 protein, called by TCRdb with MiXCR from the reads. The table includes roughly 760,000 distinct CDR3 sequences, 35% detected once. Material for sequencing was PBMCs. The receptors come from a human donor in good health (CMV status not recorded). Some clones in this sample may be carry-over from other donors' samples.

This clonotype was counted a few times. The chain has TRBV6-5 and TRBJ1-2; 7 bases map to TRBD1. Germline loops: CDR1 MNHEY, CDR2 SVGAGI. J was trimmed by 2 bases and V by 5 bases; bases with no gene match: 5. This CDR3 has 14 amino acids. The CDR3 DNA reads as TGTGCCAGCAGTACGCAGACAGGGAACTATGGCTACACCTTC. Protein sequence: CASSTQTGNYGYTF.

This clonotype was found a few times. The chain couples TRBV7-9 to TRBJ2-1; D unresolved. The CDR3 has 15 residues. Trimming pared 1 base from V and 6 bases from J, leaving 13 bases between. The germline CDR1 and CDR2 sequences are SEHNR and FQNEAQ (reference sequence). For the CDR3, the DNA is TGTGCCAGCAGCTTAGGTGTTCTAGTTACCAATGAGCAGTTCTTC. Translated: CASSLGVLVTNEQFF.

This clonotype was seen more than once but under ten times. This rearrangement joins TRBV19 to TRBJ1-1; 7 bases are shared with TRBD1. The CDR3 has 16 residues. V lost 4 bases, J lost 0 bases, and 8 bases stayed unmatched. CDR1 and CDR2 (germline): LNHDA, SQIVND (reference sequence). CDR3 nucleotides: TGTGCCAGTAGTACGGGACAGAGCCCCATGAACACTGAAGCTTTCTTT. Translation: CASSTGQSPMNTEAFF.

At least ten counts were recorded for this clonotype. The chain has TRBV7-8 and TRBJ2-5, with D unclear. CDR3 size: 16 residues. V lost 5 bases and J lost 2, with 18 bases in between. From germline, CDR1 is SGHVS and CDR2 FQNEAQ. For the CDR3, the DNA is TGTGCCAGCAGCCTAGGATTTGTCGGCCGACAAGAGACCCAGTACTTC. It encodes CASSLGFVGRQETQYF.

Only a few counts were recorded for this clonotype. In nucleotides, the CDR3 is TGTGCCAGCACCATTACCGCGACAGGGGGCCTAAGCTCCTATAATTCACCCCTCCACTTT. It is translated as CASTITATGGLSSYNSPLHF. The gene calls are TRBV12-3 or TRBV12-4 and TRBJ1-6; 10 positions agree with TRBD1. The CDR3 sequence is 20 residues long. With 7 bases clipped from V and 0 bases from J, the junction kept 15 bases outside the gene matches.

The chain couples TRBV20-1 to TRBJ2-1; D gene ambiguous. V gave up 0 bases and J gave up 8 bases, with 11 bases separating them. The CDR3 consists of 13 residues. Germline assignment: CDR1 DFQATT and CDR2 SNEGSKA (reference sequence). The CDR3 DNA is TGCAGTGCTAGAGACGGCGTATCAGATGAGCAGTTCTTC. Translation: CSARDGVSDEQFF.

This clonotype was recorded a few times. The V call is TRBV11-2, the J call TRBJ1-4; no clear D gene. V was shortened by 1 base and J by 4 bases, with 16 bases between the two germline ends. The CDR3 is made up of 17 amino acids. Germline V CDR1 and CDR2: SGHAT, FQNNGV. In DNA, the CDR3 is TGTGCCAGCAGCTTAGCCCCCACCGGGGTTGGTAATGAAAAACTGTTTTTT. Translation gives CASSLAPTGVGNEKLFF.

The J gene is TRBJ1-2, the V gene TRBV3-1; D gene ambiguous. Germline V lookup: CDR1 LGHDT, CDR2 YNNKEL (reference sequence). Deletions cut 2 bases from V and 5 bases from J, with 9 bases between. The CDR3 sequence is 13 residues long. CDR3 DNA sequence: TGTGCCAGCAGCCAAATCCCTGCTTATGGCTACACCTTC. It codes for CASSQIPAYGYTF.

The rearrangement links TRBV7-6 to TRBJ2-1, with TRBD2 identical over 11 bases. V trimming: 4 bases; J trimming: 7 bases; junction bases outside the gene matches: 9. Germline V CDR1 and CDR2: SGHVS, FNYEAQ. This CDR3 has 16 amino acids. Written as DNA, the CDR3 is TGTGCCAGCAGCTCCCTAGCGGGGGGCGGGGTGAATGAGCAGTTCTTC. It codes for CASSSLAGGGVNEQFF. The full variable domain, with the rest looked up from reference TRBV7-6 and TRBJ2-1, is GAGVSQSPRYKVTKRGQDVALRCDPISGHVSLYWYRQALGQGPEFLTYFNYEAQQDKSGLPNDRFSAERPEGSISTLTIQRTEQRDSAMYRCASSSLAGGGVNEQFFGPGTRLTVL.

In the case of this clonotype: This may arise from a read error, as a much more abundant clone is one base away. V gene TRBV25-1 combines with J gene TRBJ2-5, with D hard to call. The V gene lost 4 bases and the J gene lost 4 bases, with 10 bases spanning the gap. Germline V gene sequence: CDR1 MGHDK, CDR2 SYGVNS. The CDR3 consists of 13 residues. The CDR3 coding sequence is TGTGCCAGCAGTGTGGTCGGTCCAGAGACCCAGTACTTC. This codes for CASSVVGPETQYF.

This clonotype has just a few counts. The chain couples TRBV6-5 to TRBJ2-4; tentative D call: TRBD1 (5 bases). Trimming removed 6 bases from V and 6 bases from J, with 15 bases in between. Germline V gene data show CDR1 as MNHEY and CDR2 as SVGAGI. The CDR3 covers 14 residues. This CDR3 is CASRPQVWGNIQYF. The CDR3 DNA sequence: TGTGCCAGCAGACCACAGGTTTGGGGAAACATTCAGTACTTC.

CDR3 residues: CASSLGGSDNEQFF. The CDR3 DNA follows: TGTGCCAGCAGCCTAGGGGGTTCGGACAATGAGCAGTTCTTC. The genes are TRBV7-9 and TRBJ2-1; D may be TRBD1 (6 bases). Per the germline V gene, CDR1 is SEHNR and CDR2 is FQNEAQ (reference sequence). The CDR3 is 14 residues long. Trimming removed 5 bases from V and 5 bases from J, with 13 bases in between.

With regard to this clonotype: Given a much more abundant clone one base away, this may be a read error. The CDR3 carries no conserved terminal phenylalanine or tryptophan, so it likely arises from a read error. The V and J genes are TRBV7-7 and TRBJ2-1, with D maybe TRBD1 (6 bases). The germline gives CDR1 SSHAT, CDR2 FNYEAQ (reference sequence). The CDR3 has 13 amino acids. Trimming removed 1 base from V and 5 bases from J, with 6 bases in between. CDR3 DNA: TGTGCCAGCAGCTTAGGGACAGACAATGAGCAGTTCTTA. Its translation: CASSLGTDNEQFL.

The V call is TRBV14, the J call TRBJ1-6; 8 bases are a match to TRBD1. The CDR3 has 15 amino acids. Germline values: CDR1 SGHDN, CDR2 FVKESK. With V trimmed by 2 bases and J by 9 bases, 6 bases remained unmatched. CDR3 nucleotide sequence: TGTGCCAGCAGCCAACTCGACAGGGGCGGTTCACCCCTCCACTTT. Translation: CASSQLDRGGSPLHF.

This rearrangement joins TRBV12-3 or TRBV12-4 to TRBJ2-1; tentative D call: TRBD2 (6 bases). The CDR3 runs 15 residues. V shed 6 bases and J shed 6 bases, with 18 bases lying between them. CDR3 DNA: TGTGCCAGCAGGTTTGGGGGGAGTCGGGCCAATGAGCAGTTCTTC. Its translation: CASRFGGSRANEQFF.

In the case of this clonotype: It may be a read error: a sequence one base away is much more abundant. Likely a read error: the CDR3 ends without its conserved phenylalanine or tryptophan. This sequence joins TRBV7-2 and TRBJ2-1; D not resolved. The germline V and J ends were trimmed by 5 bases and 8 bases, with 16 bases remaining between them. CDR1 is SGHTA and CDR2 is FQGNSA in the germline V gene. The CDR3 is 14 residues long. CDR3 coding DNA: TGTGCCAGCAGCCCCGAATATTCGAGCGATGAGCAGTTCTTA. Its protein product is CASSPEYSSDEQFL.

The chain carries TRBV7-9 and TRBJ2-7; 12 nucleotides agree with TRBD1. CDR1 and CDR2 from the germline V gene are SEHNR and FQNEAQ (reference sequence). This CDR3 has 16 residues. V was clipped by 8 bases and J by 4 bases; unmatched bases: 12. As DNA, the CDR3 is TGTGCCAGCCTAGGGCCCGGGACAGGGGGCAAGTACGAGCAGTACTTC. Amino acid sequence: CASLGPGTGGKYEQYF.

V and J are TRBV20-1 and TRBJ2-5; D not resolved. This CDR3 spans 15 amino acids. Germline values: CDR1 DFQATT, CDR2 SNEGSKA (reference sequence). V lost 0 bases, J lost 5 bases, and 16 bases lay in between. The chain's CDR3 is CSARDGDKSEETQYF. CDR3 DNA sequence: TGCAGTGCTAGAGATGGAGACAAATCGGAGGAGACCCAGTACTTC.

V and J are TRBV6-2 or TRBV6-3 and TRBJ1-5, with TRBD1 as a possible D gene (5 bases). Germline CDR1 and CDR2: MNHEY and SVGEGT. The CDR3 contains 13 residues. V was clipped by 8 bases and J by 3 bases, with 11 bases between them. For the CDR3, the DNA is TGTGCCAGCTCCGCAGGGATCAATCAGCCCCAGCATTTT. Amino acids: CASSAGINQPQHF.

The genes are TRBV20-1 and TRBJ1-1; D is ambiguous. The length of the CDR3 is 11 residues. V dropped 3 bases and J dropped 5 bases, with 7 bases sitting between them. Germline lookup yields CDR1 DFQATT and CDR2 SNEGSKA (reference sequence). The CDR3 nucleotides read TGCAGTGCTAGGGAAGGGACTGAAGCTTTCTTT. Protein sequence: CSAREGTEAFF.

This clonotype was observed many times. This chain links TRBV7-8 with TRBJ2-3; D remains unclear. Trimming removed 1 base at V and 4 bases at J, with 18 bases between. The CDR3 loop spans 17 amino acids. CDR1 is SGHVS and CDR2 is FQNEAQ in the germline V gene. The CDR3 here is CASSLEGTGPDSDTQYF. The DNA for the CDR3 is TGTGCCAGCAGCTTAGAGGGAACCGGACCAGACTCAGATACGCAGTATTTT.

Concerning this clonotype itself: A clone one base away is much larger, so this may be a read error. The chain joins TRBV7-2 to TRBJ2-3; 8 nucleotides align to TRBD2. This CDR3 has 15 amino acids. Germline V gives CDR1 SGHTA, CDR2 FQGNSA. This CDR3 is CASNLRSGIRDTQYF. CDR3 DNA: TGTGCCAGCAACTTACGTAGCGGGATAAGAGATACGCAGTATTTT. Drawing the rest from reference TRBV7-2 and TRBJ2-3, the complete variable domain is GAGVSQSPSNKVTEKGKDVELRCDPISGHTALYWYRQSLGQGLEFLIYFQGNSAPDKSGLPSDRFSAERTGGSVSTLTIQRTQQEDSAVYLCASNLRSGIRDTQYFGPGTRLTVL.

This clonotype was counted between two and nine times. The chain couples TRBV6-5 to TRBJ1-1, with D perhaps TRBD1 (5 bases). The CDR3 length is 13 residues. CDR1 is MNHEY and CDR2 is SVGAGI in the germline V gene. V was clipped by 2 bases and J by 7 bases, with 11 bases between them. The CDR3 spells CASSYRQGHEAFF. Written as DNA, the CDR3 is TGTGCCAGCAGTTACCGGCAGGGCCATGAAGCTTTCTTT.

This clonotype was detected once. The chain couples TRBV28 to TRBJ1-5, with D possibly being TRBD1 (6 bases). The CDR3 is 13 amino acids. Germline CDR1 MDHEN, CDR2 SYDVKM. V lost 7 bases, J lost 6 bases, and 13 bases lay in between. The CDR3 bases are TGTGCCAGCAATTACAGGGCTGCTCAGCCCCAGCATTTT. It is translated as CASNYRAAQPQHF.

This clonotype occurred many times. The chain recombines TRBV7-9 with TRBJ1-2; D unclear. Trimming took 5 bases from V and 8 from J, leaving 18 bases between them. In germline, CDR1 is SEHNR, CDR2 FQNEAQ (reference sequence). CDR3 length: 14 residues. The DNA for the CDR3 is TGTGCCAGCAGCAGCCTGTTCCAACGGCTGGGCTACACCTTC. The encoded protein is CASSSLFQRLGYTF.

This clonotype was counted only a few times. The J gene is TRBJ2-5, the V gene TRBV12-3 or TRBV12-4; D is possibly TRBD2 (7 bases). V lost 3 bases to trimming and J lost 5 bases, with 13 bases between them. This CDR3 is 14 amino acids long. The CDR3 reads CASSFPGGLETQYF. The CDR3 DNA reads as TGTGCCAGCAGTTTTCCGGGGGGCTTGGAGACCCAGTACTTC.